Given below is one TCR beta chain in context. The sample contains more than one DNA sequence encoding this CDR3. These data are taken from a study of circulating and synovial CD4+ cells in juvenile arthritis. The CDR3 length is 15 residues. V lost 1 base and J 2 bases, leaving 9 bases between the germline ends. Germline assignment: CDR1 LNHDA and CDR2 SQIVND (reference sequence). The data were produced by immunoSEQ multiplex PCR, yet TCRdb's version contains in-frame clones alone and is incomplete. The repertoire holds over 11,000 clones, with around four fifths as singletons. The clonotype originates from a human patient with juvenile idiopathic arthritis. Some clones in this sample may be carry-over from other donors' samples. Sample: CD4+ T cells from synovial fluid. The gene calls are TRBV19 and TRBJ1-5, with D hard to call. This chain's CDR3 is CASSIGLRGNQPQHF. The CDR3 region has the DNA TGTGCCAGTAGTATAGGGTTGAGGGGCAATCAGCCCCAGCATTTT.